The clone carrying this T cell receptor (beta chain) was seen a few times. What it recognizes is unknown. The data were obtained in a study of shared clonotypes between healthy human individuals. Repertoires were generated with immunoSEQ multiplex PCR, while TCRdb's copy carries only in-frame clones and drops some. The table shows 650,000 to 800,000 clones, with over 55% occurring only once. The CDR3 covers 16 residues. V dropped 6 bases and J dropped 4; count of bases not matched to a gene: 7. Germline CDR1 and CDR2: SGHVS and FQNEAQ. Study-level findings and limits: Genetic and exposure-history diversity was limited by the small donor number. Only blood samples were collected, and tissue repertoires likely differ.

Input material: memory CD4+ T cells sorted from blood. Sample subset: CD45RA-negative fraction. The source of this sequence is a woman aged 30 to 39 in good health. The rearrangement uses TRBV7-8 and TRBJ2-7, with TRBD2 matching over 15 bases. CDR3 sequence: CASSRGTSGRNYEQYF. CDR3 DNA: TGTGCCAGCAGTCGCGGGACTAGCGGGAGGAATTACGAGCAGTACTTC.